This T cell receptor (beta chain) was observed in a study of shared clonotypes between healthy human individuals. As for the study in general: Per donor, CD8 memory used one plate, CD8 naive used two, CD4 memory used three and CD4 naive used three. Study-wide points: As a rule, naive subsets had a larger estimated richness than memory subsets. Clonotype sharing among donors, it was expected, would be affected by sequencing depth.

Sequenced by immunoSEQ multiplex PCR; TCRdb stores in-frame clones only, minus some. Of some 2.1 million clones in the sample, around 95% are singletons; the top ten hold more than 1.5%. A remark on this clone: The antigen is not known.

The naive CD8 fraction comprised CD45RO-negative cells positively selected for CCR7 and excluded terminally differentiated effector memory CD45RA+ cells. Trimming removed 4 bases at V and 12 bases at J, with 19 bases between. This CDR3 has 14 amino acids. The germline gives CDR1 SEHNR, CDR2 FQNEAQ (reference sequence). The material sequenced was naive CD8+ T cells from PBMCs. The chain links TRBV7-9 to TRBJ2-1; a weak D match, TRBD2 (6 bases). The clonotype originates from a man in his late teens or twenties in good health. Some clones in this sample may be carry-over from other donors' samples. CDR3 in amino acids: CASSSGLQVQGQFF. CDR3 nucleotide sequence: TGTGCCAGCAGCTCGGGACTTCAGGTACAAGGGCAGTTCTTC.